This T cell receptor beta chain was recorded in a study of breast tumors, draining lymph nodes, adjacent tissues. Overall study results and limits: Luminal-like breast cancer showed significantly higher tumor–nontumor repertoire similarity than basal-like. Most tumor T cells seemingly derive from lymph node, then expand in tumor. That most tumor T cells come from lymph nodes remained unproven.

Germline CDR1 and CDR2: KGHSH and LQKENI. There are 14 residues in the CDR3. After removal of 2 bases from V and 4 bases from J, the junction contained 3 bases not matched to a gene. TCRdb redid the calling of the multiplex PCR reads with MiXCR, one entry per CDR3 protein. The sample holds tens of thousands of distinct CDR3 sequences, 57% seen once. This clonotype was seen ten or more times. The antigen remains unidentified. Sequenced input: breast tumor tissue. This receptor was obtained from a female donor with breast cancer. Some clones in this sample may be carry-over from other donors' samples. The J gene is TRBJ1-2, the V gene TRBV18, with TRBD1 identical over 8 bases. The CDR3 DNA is TGTGCCAGCTCACCAGGACAGGGCAGCTATGGCTACACCTTC. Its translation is CASSPGQGSYGYTF. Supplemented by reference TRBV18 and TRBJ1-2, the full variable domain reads NAGVMQNPRHLVRRRGQEARLRCSPMKGHSHVYWYRQLPEEGLKFMVYLQKENIIDESGMPKERFSAEFPKEGPSILRIQQVVRGDSAAYFCASSPGQGSYGYTFGSGTRLTVV.